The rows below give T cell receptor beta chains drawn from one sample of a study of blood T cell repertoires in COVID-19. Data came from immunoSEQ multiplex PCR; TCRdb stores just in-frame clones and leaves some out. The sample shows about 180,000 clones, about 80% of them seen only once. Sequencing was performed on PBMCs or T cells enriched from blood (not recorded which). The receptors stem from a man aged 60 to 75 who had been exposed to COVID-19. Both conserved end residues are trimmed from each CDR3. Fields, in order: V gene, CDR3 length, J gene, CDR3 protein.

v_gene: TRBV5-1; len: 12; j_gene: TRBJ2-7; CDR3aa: ASSLNSLSYEQY
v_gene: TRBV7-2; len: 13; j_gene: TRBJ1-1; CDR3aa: ASSVRGGVGTEAF
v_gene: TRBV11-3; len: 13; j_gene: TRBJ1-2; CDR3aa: ASSPRTGWAYGYT
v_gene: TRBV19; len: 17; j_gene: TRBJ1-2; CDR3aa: ASSSLSGLAASFNYGYT
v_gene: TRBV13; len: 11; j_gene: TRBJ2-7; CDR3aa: ASSLRRGHEQY
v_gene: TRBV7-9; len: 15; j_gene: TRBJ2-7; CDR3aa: ASSTPPRTSGRYEQY
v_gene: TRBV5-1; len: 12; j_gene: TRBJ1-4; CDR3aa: ASSLGDMSEKLF
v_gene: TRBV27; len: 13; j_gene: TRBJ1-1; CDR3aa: ASSSSWGLNTEAF
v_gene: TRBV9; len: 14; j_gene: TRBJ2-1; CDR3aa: ASSVELAGLYNEQF
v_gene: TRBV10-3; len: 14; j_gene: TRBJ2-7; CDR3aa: AISESKTGLGYEQY
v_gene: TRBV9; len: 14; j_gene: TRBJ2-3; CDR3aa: ASSAPGLAGADTQY
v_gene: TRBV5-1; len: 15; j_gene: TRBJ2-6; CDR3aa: ASSLVLPRSGANVLT
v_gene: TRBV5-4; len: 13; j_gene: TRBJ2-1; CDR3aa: ASSSDRGTYNEQF
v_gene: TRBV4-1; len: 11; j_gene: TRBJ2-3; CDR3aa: ASSQDRGDTQY
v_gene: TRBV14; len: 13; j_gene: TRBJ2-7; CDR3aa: ASSQVAGASYEQY
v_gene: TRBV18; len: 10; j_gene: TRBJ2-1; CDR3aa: ASSPEYNEQF
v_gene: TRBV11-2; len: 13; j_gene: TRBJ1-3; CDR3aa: ASSPGTDSGNTIY
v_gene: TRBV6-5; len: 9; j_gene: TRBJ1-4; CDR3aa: ASSLNEKLF
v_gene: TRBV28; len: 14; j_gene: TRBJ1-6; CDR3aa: ASSLSLGASNSPLH
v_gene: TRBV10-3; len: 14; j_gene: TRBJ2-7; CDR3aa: AISARGEGGSYEQY
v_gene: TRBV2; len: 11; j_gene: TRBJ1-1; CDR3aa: ASSVAGAVGAF
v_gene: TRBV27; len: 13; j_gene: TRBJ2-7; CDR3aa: ASTSGASGLYEQY
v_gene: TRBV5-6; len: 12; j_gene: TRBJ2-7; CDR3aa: ASSGQGNPYEQY
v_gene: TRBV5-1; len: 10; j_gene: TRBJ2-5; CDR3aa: ASSRSGETQY
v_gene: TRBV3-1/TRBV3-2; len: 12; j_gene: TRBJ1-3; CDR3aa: ASSQDQVRNTIY
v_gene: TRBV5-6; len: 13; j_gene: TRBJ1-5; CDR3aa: ASSNRDRGTQPQH
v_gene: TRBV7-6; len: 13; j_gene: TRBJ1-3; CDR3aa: ASSLGTGAGNTIY
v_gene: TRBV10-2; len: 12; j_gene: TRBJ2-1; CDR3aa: ASSSTGNYNEQF